The 6 T cell receptor beta chains below come from one sample, sequenced in a study of blood T cell repertoires in COVID-19. The repertoire was sequenced with immunoSEQ multiplex PCR; TCRdb's copy has only in-frame clones and lacks some. The sample carries around 170,000 clones, approximately 80% recorded once. Sample: PBMCs or T cells enriched from blood (not recorded which). Receptors were obtained from a man in his 60s who had been exposed to COVID-19.

V and J are TRBV6-6 and TRBJ2-7; maybe TRBD2 (6 bases). Germline assignment: CDR1 MNHNY and CDR2 SVGAGI (reference sequence). This CDR3 contains 12 residues. V lost 8 bases, J lost 2 bases, and 10 bases lay in between. DNA for the CDR3: TGTGCCAGCGGCCCTAGCGCCTACGAGCAGTACTTC. It codes for CASGPSAYEQYF.

This clone was picked up one time. This chain joins TRBV27 and TRBJ2-7; D not resolved. The CDR3 spans 14 residues. From germline, CDR1 is MNHEY and CDR2 SMNVEV (reference sequence). Trimming cost V 6 bases and J 2 bases, with 14 bases left between them. CDR3 sequence reads: CASRPFTGTYEQYF. Here the CDR3 DNA reads TGTGCCAGCAGGCCATTCACGGGTACCTACGAGCAGTACTTC.

This clone rates as medium-sized. The V call is TRBV10-1, the J call TRBJ2-1, with D perhaps matching TRBD1 (6 bases). V lost 2 bases, J lost 9 bases, and 11 bases lay in between. CDR3 size: 13 residues. From germline, CDR1 is WNHNN and CDR2 SYGVQD (reference sequence). CDR3 sequence reads: CASSEVQGIEQFF. CDR3 in DNA: TGCGCCAGCAGTGAGGTTCAGGGGATTGAGCAGTTCTTC.

This clone was seen more than once but under ten times. The CDR3 spells CASSDIAGAPANTGELFF. DNA for the CDR3: TGTGCCAGCAGCGACATAGCGGGTGCTCCGGCGAACACCGGGGAGCTGTTTTTT. The chain recombines TRBV7-8 with TRBJ2-2; 7 nucleotides agree with TRBD2. This CDR3 region has 18 residues. Germline CDR1 and CDR2: SGHVS and FQNEAQ. The trim removed 5 bases at V and 0 bases at J, leaving 12 bases unmatched.

J is TRBJ1-2 and V is TRBV5-1; D is possibly TRBD1 (6 bases). CDR3 size: 12 residues. Germline V CDR1 and CDR2: SGHRS, YFSETQ. Between the trimmed V and J ends, which lost 0 bases and 6 bases, there was a span of 6 bases. The DNA of the CDR3 is TGCGCCAGCAGCTTGGGGGGGCATGGCTACACCTTC. This gives the protein CASSLGGHGYTF.

CDR3 sequence: CASGLYGRNEQFF. In DNA form, the CDR3 reads TGTGCTAGTGGTTTGTATGGCCGCAATGAGCAGTTCTTC. The chain links TRBV12-5 to TRBJ2-1, with unresolved D. Trimming took 2 bases from V and 6 from J, leaving 8 bases between them. Per germline, CDR1 LGHNT and CDR2 FRNRAP. The CDR3 spans 13 residues.